This passage covers 14 T cell receptor beta chains from one sample sequenced in a study of T cells after yellow fever vaccination (dated by TCRdb to the late 2010s). Receptor amplification or capture employed 5' RACE. The sequencer was an Illumina HiSeq 2500. Using fastp trimming at Q25 and MiXCR clonotype assembly, TCRdb reanalyzed the public sequencing data and kept in-frame beta chains. Identical CDR3 protein sequences are pooled into one entry, listed with their most common genes and DNA. The sample contains 500,000 to 700,000 distinct CDR3 sequences, roughly a fifth of them found a single time. The top ten hold roughly 13% of the sample. Read against the paper, the sample's treatment or condition label means: live attenuated yellow fever vaccine strain. The sequencing here drew on PBMCs, taken 15 days after the yellow fever booster vaccination. Receptors originate from a man aged 25-45 years who received the YFV17D yellow fever vaccine.

There are a few counts of this clonotype. The gene calls are TRBV18 and TRBJ2-7; the match to TRBD1 covers 7 bases. V shed 5 bases, J shed 1 base, and the junction held 8 bases outside the gene matches. The germline V gene encodes CDR1 KGHSH and CDR2 LQKENI. This CDR3 region has 15 residues. This chain's CDR3 is CASSGQEIWSYEQYF. As DNA, the CDR3 is TGTGCCAGCTCAGGACAGGAGATATGGTCCTACGAGCAGTACTTC.

The chain couples TRBV12-3 or TRBV12-4 to TRBJ2-1, with 14 bases that match TRBD2. The CDR3 length is 18 residues. The ends lost 7 bases at V and 8 bases at J; junction bases unmatched: 16. The CDR3 bases are TGTGCCAGCACCCCCCGTTTGGTGGGACTAGCGGGAGTCGATGAGCAGTTCTTC. Its translation: CASTPRLVGLAGVDEQFF.

This clonotype was picked up one time. The V call is TRBV5-1, the J call TRBJ2-1; 9 bases line up with TRBD1. CDR3 length equals 15 residues. V trimming: 1 base; J trimming: 6 bases; junction bases outside the gene matches: 5. Germline V gene data show CDR1 as SGHRS and CDR2 as YFSETQ. The CDR3 bases are TGCGCCAGCAGCTTGACGGACAGGGGAGGCAATGAGCAGTTCTTC. This gives the protein CASSLTDRGGNEQFF.

The chain uses TRBV19 and TRBJ2-1; perhaps TRBD2 as D (5 bases). Germline CDR1 reads LNHDA; CDR2 reads SQIVND (reference sequence). Trimming shortened V by 9 bases and J by 4 bases, and 22 bases separated the two germline ends. The CDR3 loop spans 16 amino acids. In DNA form, the CDR3 reads TGTGCCAGCCAAGTCGTCCGGGGAGTGGGGTACAATGAGCAGTTCTTC. Translation: CASQVVRGVGYNEQFF.

The chain is built from TRBV7-2 and TRBJ2-7; 9 bases fit TRBD2. The V gene end was trimmed by 4 bases and the J gene end by 6 bases; junction bases not matched to a gene: 10. CDR1 is SGHTA and CDR2 is FQGNSA in the germline V gene. The CDR3 has 15 amino acids. In DNA form, the CDR3 reads TGTGCCAGCAGCTCCGACCTAGCGGGATCGGGCGAGCAGTACTTC. Its translation: CASSSDLAGSGEQYF.

This clonotype has just a few counts. The chain uses TRBV7-3 and TRBJ2-2, with D maybe TRBD2 (5 bases). The CDR3 consists of 16 residues. V lost 7 bases to trimming and J lost 0 bases, with 15 bases between them. The germline CDR1 and CDR2 sequences are SGHTA and FQGTGA. This CDR3 is CASTPESGTNTGELFF. Written as DNA, the CDR3 is TGTGCCAGCACCCCTGAGAGCGGAACGAACACCGGGGAGCTGTTTTTT.

The V call is TRBV6-5, the J call TRBJ2-2, with TRBD2 identical over 9 bases. The V gene end was trimmed by 6 bases and the J gene end by 2 bases; junction bases not matched to a gene: 4. The CDR3 has 15 residues. Per the germline V gene, CDR1 is MNHEY and CDR2 is SVGAGI. CDR3 nucleotides: TGTGCCAGCAGAATTAGCGGGAGTAACACCGGGGAGCTGTTTTTT. Encoded protein: CASRISGSNTGELFF.

The rearrangement uses TRBV29-1 and TRBJ2-7, with TRBD1 matching 7 bases. Germline CDR1 is SQVTM and CDR2 is ANQGSEA. J gave up 6 bases and V 6 bases, and 5 bases lay outside the gene matches. The CDR3 length is 11 residues. The CDR3 loop is CSVETGFEQYF. The DNA for the CDR3 is TGCAGCGTCGAGACAGGGTTCGAGCAGTACTTC.

This clonotype was found a few times. The chain carries TRBV11-2 and TRBJ2-2; either TRBD1 or TRBD2 may fit D (5 bases each). The CDR3 is 19 residues long. Trimming stripped 5 bases from V and 6 bases from J, with 28 bases between. Germline loops: CDR1 SGHAT, CDR2 FQNNGV. The CDR3 is CASSPTPGTHGSRPGELFF. DNA for the CDR3: TGTGCCAGCAGCCCTACCCCCGGGACGCACGGAAGTCGGCCCGGGGAGCTGTTTTTT.

This clonotype was recorded a few times. The DNA of the CDR3 is TGTGCCAGCAGCCCCGAACGGGGGCTATTCGGTGAGCAGTTCTTC. Amino acids: CASSPERGLFGEQFF. The V call is TRBV7-2, the J call TRBJ2-1; D is tentatively TRBD1 or TRBD2 (6 bases each). With 5 bases removed from V and 9 bases from J, the gap between germline ends came to 20 bases. From germline, CDR1 is SGHTA and CDR2 FQGNSA. The CDR3 has 15 amino acids.

This clonotype was picked up a small number of times. The chain uses TRBV6-1 and TRBJ2-5; possible D gene TRBD1, 5 bases. Germline V lookup: CDR1 MNHNS, CDR2 SASEGT. The CDR3 runs 17 residues. V lost 5 bases and J 4 bases, leaving 23 bases between the germline ends. The CDR3 protein is CASSTTTGARWGETQYF. The CDR3, as DNA: TGTGCCAGCAGTACAACAACTGGGGCCCGGTGGGGAGAGACCCAGTACTTC.

This clonotype was detected ten times or more. The rearrangement links TRBV6-2 or TRBV6-3 to TRBJ2-1; 7 bases map to TRBD2. Per germline, CDR1 MNHEY and CDR2 SVGEGT. The CDR3 sequence is 15 residues long. V gave up 8 bases and J gave up 5 bases; unmatched junction bases: 12. The CDR3 bases are TGTGCCAGCCGACTTACACTAGCGTCGGACAATGAGCAGTTCTTC. Protein sequence: CASRLTLASDNEQFF.

This clonotype was counted only a few times. The V gene is TRBV7-2, the J gene TRBJ2-2; 9 positions agree with TRBD2. J was trimmed by 7 bases and V by 6 bases; bases with no gene match: 9. This CDR3 spans 15 amino acids. Germline-derived CDR1 and CDR2 are SGHTA and FQGNSA. CDR3 residues: CASRLLAGGGGELFF. DNA of the CDR3: TGTGCCAGCAGGCTACTGGCGGGAGGGGGCGGGGAGCTGTTTTTT.

This clonotype turned up a few times. V usage is TRBV9 and J usage is TRBJ1-4, with a weak D call TRBD1 (5 bases). Between the trimmed V and J ends, which lost 0 bases and 4 bases, there was a span of 10 bases. The CDR3 contains 15 residues. Germline V gene data show CDR1 as SGDLS and CDR2 as YYNGEE. The CDR3 DNA sequence: TGTGCCAGCAGCGTAGCTATCGGGGGTAATGAAAAACTGTTTTTT. Residues: CASSVAIGGNEKLFF. Full variable domain (remainder filled in from reference TRBV9 and TRBJ1-4): DSGVTQTPKHLITATGQRVTLRCSPRSGDLSVYWYQQSLDQGLQFLIQYYNGEERAKGNILERFSAQQFPDLHSELNLSSLELGDSALYFCASSVAIGGNEKLFFGSGTQLSVL.